These 6 T cell receptor beta chains share one sample of origin, sequenced in a study of blood T cell repertoires in COVID-19. TCRdb's copy holds only in-frame clones and misses some; the assay was immunoSEQ multiplex PCR. The sample includes just under 250,000 clones, 70% to 90% seen only once; the top ten take less than 4%. Sequencing input: peripheral blood. The origin of the receptors is a woman aged 25 to 45 who had recovered from COVID-19.

The chain combines TRBV5-1 with TRBJ1-2; 7 bases fit TRBD1. The CDR3 contains 16 residues. Germline CDR1 and CDR2: SGHRS and YFSETQ. V dropped 4 bases and J dropped 6; count of bases not matched to a gene: 15. The CDR3 nucleotides are TGCGCCAGCAGCCCTACCGCCGGGACAGCCGCCGATGGCTACACCTTC. Translated, it gives CASSPTAGTAADGYTF.

This chain joins TRBV5-1 and TRBJ1-2; TRBD1 aligns across 12 bases. Looked up from germline, CDR1 is SGHRS and CDR2 is YFSETQ. The CDR3 totals 20 residues. Trimming cost V 1 base and J 4 bases; bases outside gene matches: 17. The CDR3 loop reads CASSLRPGGQGATPSYGYTF. CDR3 coding DNA: TGCGCCAGCAGCTTGCGCCCTGGGGGACAGGGGGCGACACCCTCCTATGGCTACACCTTC.

This clone has just a few counts. This chain connects TRBV6-1 to TRBJ1-6; no reliable D call. Trimming took off 2 bases at V and 7 bases at J, with 9 bases between the two ends. Germline V gene lookup returns CDR1 MNHNS and CDR2 SASEGT. The CDR3 spans 14 residues. The CDR3 region has the DNA TGTGCCAGCAGTGAAAAGCCGGAGAATTCACCCCTCCACTTT. It is translated as CASSEKPENSPLHF.

CDR3 DNA sequence: TGTGCCAGCAGCAGAACAGGGGACACTGAAGCTTTCTTT. Its translation is CASSRTGDTEAFF. The gene calls are TRBV7-3 and TRBJ1-1; 7 bases agree with TRBD1. The CDR3 loop spans 13 amino acids. Germline trimming cut 5 bases from V and 3 bases from J; bases unmatched to any gene: 3. The germline gives CDR1 SGHTA, CDR2 FQGTGA. The whole variable domain, filled in from reference TRBV7-3 and TRBJ1-1, reads GAGVSQTPSNKVTEKGKYVELRCDPISGHTALYWYRQSLGQGPEFLIYFQGTGAADDSGLPNDRFFAVRPEGSVSTLKIQRTERGDSAVYLCASSRTGDTEAFFGQGTRLTVV.

This chain connects TRBV9 to TRBJ2-5, with 10 positions matching TRBD2. The CDR3 covers 20 residues. J gave up 0 bases and V 4 bases, and 18 bases lay outside the gene matches. Germline CDR1 SGDLS, CDR2 YYNGEE. CDR3 in DNA: TGTGCCAGCAGCCCGAGCCCTCGGACTAGCGGTTTACGGTACCAAGAGACCCAGTACTTC. Encoded protein: CASSPSPRTSGLRYQETQYF.

The gene calls are TRBV25-1 and TRBJ2-1; D possibly corresponds to TRBD2 (5 bases). The germline V gene has CDR1 MGHDK and CDR2 SYGVNS. Deletions cut 4 bases from V and 10 bases from J, with 17 bases between. This CDR3 comprises 14 residues. The chain's CDR3 is CASSGTRGIGEQFF. The CDR3 DNA reads as TGTGCCAGCAGTGGAACACGAGGGATAGGGGAGCAGTTCTTC.